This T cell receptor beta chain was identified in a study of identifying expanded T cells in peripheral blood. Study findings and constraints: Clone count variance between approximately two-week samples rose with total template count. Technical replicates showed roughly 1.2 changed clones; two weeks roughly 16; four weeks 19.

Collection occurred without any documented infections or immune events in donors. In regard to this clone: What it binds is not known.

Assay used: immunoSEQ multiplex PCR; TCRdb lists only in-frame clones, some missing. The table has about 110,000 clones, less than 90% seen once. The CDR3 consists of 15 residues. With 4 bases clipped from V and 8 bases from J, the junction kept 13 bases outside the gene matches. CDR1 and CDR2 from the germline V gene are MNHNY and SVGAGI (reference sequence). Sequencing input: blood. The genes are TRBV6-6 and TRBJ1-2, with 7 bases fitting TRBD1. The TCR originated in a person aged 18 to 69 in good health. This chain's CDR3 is CASSSATGRGHGYTF. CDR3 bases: TGTGCCAGCAGTTCCGCTACCGGGAGGGGGCACGGCTACACCTTC.